The next 18 T cell receptor beta chains were all read from a single sample in a study of blood T cells in healthy people across ages. Alongside a J-beta primer mix, a sample-barcoded 5' primer served in a second PCR lasting roughly 7 to 11 cycles. One entry per CDR3 protein results from TCRdb running MiXCR on the 5' RACE reads. This table has about 800,000 distinct CDR3 sequences, around 45% appearing once. The sequencing input was blood. Receptor source: an elderly man in good health.

The chain joins TRBV6-2 or TRBV6-3 to TRBJ2-7; D is uncertain. V shed 6 bases and J shed 2 bases, with 17 bases lying between them. Germline V gene lookup returns CDR1 MNHEY and CDR2 SVGEGT. The CDR3 totals 15 residues. The CDR3 reads CASSPRSQSAYEQYF. DNA for the CDR3: TGTGCCAGCAGCCCCCGATCACAGTCGGCCTACGAGCAGTACTTC.

V is TRBV15 and J is TRBJ2-7; D not resolved. TRBJ2-5 matches the DNA end more closely, so the J call is doubtful. The CDR3 covers 14 residues. CDR1 and CDR2 from the germline V gene are LNHNV and YYDKDF (reference sequence). This chain's CDR3 is CATSTGRNAETQYF. The CDR3 DNA sequence: TGTGCCACCAGCACAGGACGTAACGCGGAGACCCAGTACTTC.

In its sample, this clonotype was seen a few times. This chain joins TRBV3-1 and TRBJ2-5, with a possible D match to TRBD2 (7 bases). The germline V and J ends were trimmed by 2 bases and 5 bases, with 18 bases remaining between them. This CDR3 contains 16 residues. Germline V CDR1 and CDR2: LGHDT, YNNKEL (reference sequence). CDR3 nucleotides: TGTGCCAGCAGCCAATCCGTCGGGACTACAGGGGAGACCCAGTACTTC. Translation gives CASSQSVGTTGETQYF.

The V gene is TRBV14, the J gene TRBJ1-2, with TRBD1 matching over 7 bases. Looked up from germline, CDR1 is SGHDN and CDR2 is FVKESK. CDR3 length: 13 amino acids. V gave up 6 bases and J gave up 3 bases; unmatched junction bases: 4. This CDR3 is CASSQQGYYGYTF. The CDR3 DNA is TGTGCCAGCAGTCAACAGGGGTACTATGGCTACACCTTC.

This clonotype was observed a single time. This CDR3 fails to terminate in the conserved phenylalanine or tryptophan, so it likely reflects a read error. V gene TRBV7-3 combines with J gene TRBJ2-1; 7 bases fit TRBD2. V dropped 5 bases and J dropped 6; count of bases not matched to a gene: 7. Germline CDR1 reads SGHTA; CDR2 reads FQGTGA. This CDR3 spans 14 amino acids. As DNA, the CDR3 is TGTGCCAGCAGCCCCCAACCTAGCGGCAATGAGCAGTTCTTG. Protein sequence: CASSPQPSGNEQFL.

The J gene is TRBJ2-3, the V gene TRBV20-1; 7 bases match TRBD1. The CDR3 runs 16 residues. J lost 0 bases, V lost 0 bases, and 6 bases had no gene match. Per germline, CDR1 DFQATT and CDR2 SNEGSKA (reference sequence). In nucleotides, the CDR3 is TGCAGTGCTAGAGATTGGGACAGAGCTAGCACAGATACGCAGTATTTT. Protein product: CSARDWDRASTDTQYF.

This clonotype has only a few counts. The chain employs TRBV20-1 and TRBJ2-3; 8 positions agree with TRBD2. J was trimmed by 2 bases and V by 4 bases; bases with no gene match: 5. The CDR3 extends over 14 amino acids. The germline V gene encodes CDR1 DFQATT and CDR2 SNEGSKA (reference sequence). For the CDR3, the DNA is TGCAGTGCTACCTCAGCGGGAGCCACAGATACGCAGTATTTT. Its protein product is CSATSAGATDTQYF.

The V call is TRBV3-1, the J call TRBJ2-5; 9 bases are a match to TRBD2. Per germline, CDR1 LGHDT and CDR2 YNNKEL (reference sequence). The CDR3 runs to 16 residues. J gave up 1 base and V 6 bases, and 9 bases lay outside the gene matches. CDR3 in DNA: TGTGCCAGCAGGAAACTAGCGGGCCGCTCCCAAGAGACCCAGTACTTC. This codes for CASRKLAGRSQETQYF.

This clonotype was detected many times. The chain has TRBV9 and TRBJ2-3, with D hard to call. The CDR3 totals 14 residues. CDR1 is SGDLS and CDR2 is YYNGEE in the germline V gene. The V and J ends lost 0 bases and 0 bases respectively, with 5 bases between them. The CDR3 DNA follows: TGTGCCAGCAGCGTAGAACCCAGCACAGATACGCAGTATTTT. It encodes CASSVEPSTDTQYF.

V gene TRBV5-5 combines with J gene TRBJ2-5; D possibly matches TRBD1 or TRBD2 (5 bases each). Looked up from germline, CDR1 is SGHKS and CDR2 is YYEKEE (reference sequence). Trimming removed 4 bases from V and 5 bases from J, with 15 bases in between. The CDR3 is 14 residues long. The CDR3 DNA is TGTGCCAGCAGCCCACGGGACGCCCGGGAGACCCAGTACTTC. It yields the protein CASSPRDARETQYF.

This chain joins TRBV9 and TRBJ2-7; 7 bases are a match to TRBD1. Germline V CDR1 and CDR2: SGDLS, YYNGEE. V lost 2 bases to trimming and J lost 6 bases; unmatched junction nucleotides: 5. This CDR3 is 13 amino acids long. The CDR3 sequence is CASSVTTGAEQYF. CDR3 in DNA: TGTGCCAGCAGCGTTACCACAGGGGCCGAGCAGTACTTC.

The chain employs TRBV6-5 and TRBJ2-3; D could derive from TRBD1 or TRBD2 (5 bases each). Germline loops: CDR1 MNHEY, CDR2 SVGAGI. Between the trimmed V and J ends, which lost 5 bases and 5 bases, there was a span of 11 bases. This CDR3 has 13 residues. In nucleotides, the CDR3 is TGTGCCAGCAGTCAGGAGAGGGGAGATACGCAGTATTTT. It specifies CASSQERGDTQYF.

This rearrangement joins TRBV5-5 to TRBJ2-7, with 12 bases that match TRBD2. This CDR3 is 16 amino acids long. Germline-derived CDR1 and CDR2 are SGHKS and YYEKEE (reference sequence). Unmatched junction bases numbered 2, after V lost 1 base and J lost 0 bases. The CDR3 region is CASSLRTSGISYEQYF. CDR3 nucleotides: TGTGCCAGCAGCTTGCGGACTAGCGGGATCTCCTACGAGCAGTACTTC.

The chain employs TRBV24-1 and TRBJ2-5; D perhaps matches TRBD1 (5 bases). Trimming took off 6 bases at V and 3 bases at J, with 16 bases between the two ends. CDR1 and CDR2 from the germline V gene are KGHDR and SFDVKD. The CDR3 length is 15 residues. For the CDR3, the DNA is TGTGCCACCAGTTCCGTACTACAGGCGAAAGAGACCCAGTACTTC. Protein: CATSSVLQAKETQYF.

This clonotype was observed once. The V gene is TRBV20-1, the J gene TRBJ2-4, with 10 bases aligning to TRBD1. The CDR3 covers 16 residues. Per the germline V gene, CDR1 is DFQATT and CDR2 is SNEGSKA (reference sequence). The junction had 7 bases not matched to a gene; V was cut back by 4 bases and J by 1 base. This CDR3 is CSANPTGGVAKNIQYF. In DNA, the CDR3 is TGCAGTGCTAATCCGACAGGGGGCGTGGCCAAAAACATTCAGTACTTC.

This clonotype turned up a few times. The chain combines TRBV9 with TRBJ2-5; 8 bases line up with TRBD1. V dropped 4 bases and J dropped 4; count of bases not matched to a gene: 6. Germline CDR1 SGDLS, CDR2 YYNGEE. The CDR3 totals 14 residues. The chain's CDR3 is CASSIDRGGETQYF. DNA of the CDR3: TGTGCCAGCAGCATCGACAGGGGCGGAGAGACCCAGTACTTC.

The chain has TRBV20-1 and TRBJ2-3; 8 positions match TRBD2. J was trimmed by 6 bases and V by 5 bases; bases with no gene match: 10. Germline assignment: CDR1 DFQATT and CDR2 SNEGSKA (reference sequence). The CDR3 sequence is 14 residues long. CDR3 sequence reads: CSAARAGGRDTQYF. CDR3 DNA: TGCAGTGCTGCCAGGGCGGGAGGCCGGGATACGCAGTATTTT.

This clonotype has at least ten counts. The V call is TRBV10-1, the J call TRBJ2-3; D possibly corresponds to TRBD2 (5 bases). V lost 3 bases, J lost 2 bases, and 12 bases lay in between. The CDR3 loop spans 15 amino acids. CDR1 WNHNN and CDR2 SYGVQD come from the germline V gene (reference sequence). CDR3 amino acids: CASSEVTGITDTQYF. The CDR3, as DNA: TGCGCCAGCAGTGAAGTGACGGGGATCACAGATACGCAGTATTTT.